A selection of T cell receptor beta chains follows, all from one sample in a study of cytomegalovirus exposure and HLA in healthy donors. Sequencing was performed with immunoSEQ multiplex PCR; in TCRdb, only in-frame clones are kept and a portion is missing. The sample carries 95,000 to 100,000 clones, roughly 79% recorded once. What was sequenced was PBMCs. The receptors here all came from a man aged 40-49 years in good health and CMV-seronegative. CDR3s include the opening cysteine and the closing phenylalanine or tryptophan. A D gene is named only where the DNA matches it firmly. Some rows mark clone size as missing; the rest say once, few, many or name a class of expanded clone.

-,TRBJ1-2,-,TRBV6-1,TGTGCCAGCAGTGACGTGTCGGGGGGGTCCCTCCTCTATGGCTACACCTTC,CASSDVSGGSLLYGYTF
once,TRBJ2-7,TRBD1,TRBV6-5,TGTGCCAGCAGACGGGACAGGGGTTACGAGCAGTACTTC,CASRRDRGYEQYF
-,TRBJ1-5,-,TRBV6-5,TGTGCCAGCAGTGATACAGGGCGGAATCAGCCCCAGCATTTT,CASSDTGRNQPQHF
once,TRBJ2-5,-,TRBV5-6,TGTGCCAGCAGTAGGGGGGAGACCCAGTACTTC,CASSRGETQYF
-,TRBJ2-1,-,TRBV5-1,TGCGCCAGCAGCTGGCCACAGGGTCGGGGGCAGTTCTTC,CASSWPQGRGQFF
-,TRBJ1-2,TRBD1,TRBV28,TGTGCCAGCCGAGCGACAGGGGCTAACTATGGCTACACCTTC,CASRATGANYGYTF
once,TRBJ2-7,-,TRBV20-1,TGCAGTGCTAGCGGGGGGCCCCAACAGTACTTC,CSASGGPQQYF
-,TRBJ1-2,-,TRBV5-1,TGCGCCAGCAGCTTAGCGGGGACCTATGGCTACACCTTC,CASSLAGTYGYTF
-,TRBJ2-2,TRBD2,TRBV19,TGTGCCAGTAGTATAATGGGACTAGCGCTCACCGGGGAGCTGTTTTTT,CASSIMGLALTGELFF
-,TRBJ2-5,-,TRBV15,TGTGCCACCAGCAGAGATCGGGTTGTGGAGACCCAGTACTTC,CATSRDRVVETQYF
-,TRBJ2-1,-,TRBV10-1,TGCGCCAGCACTACAGACAGAGACAATGAGCAGTTCTTC,CASTTDRDNEQFF
few,TRBJ2-1,-,TRBV30,TGTGCCTCCGAGGGGACTCCGAGCTCCTACAATGAGCAGTTCTTC,CASEGTPSSYNEQFF
-,TRBJ1-3,TRBD1,TRBV5-4,TGTGCCAGCAGTCGGGACAGCAGCTCTGGAAACACCATATATTTT,CASSRDSSSGNTIYF
-,TRBJ1-1,-,TRBV13,TGTGCCAGCAGCTTAACAGAGAACACTGAAGCTTTCTTT,CASSLTENTEAFF
-,TRBJ2-5,TRBD1,TRBV6-5,TGTGCCAGCAGTCTGCGACAGGGGGGGAGAGAGACCCAGTACTTC,CASSLRQGGRETQYF
-,TRBJ2-5,-,TRBV20-1,TGCAGTGCGACAAGACGGGAGACCCAGTACTTC,CSATRRETQYF
once,TRBJ1-1,TRBD1,TRBV5-8,TGTGCCAGCAGCTACCGGGACAGGTACACTGAAGCTTTCTTT,CASSYRDRYTEAFF
few,TRBJ1-1,TRBD1,TRBV9,TGTGCCAGCAGCTTGGGGACAGGGGGCATCGCTTTCTTT,CASSLGTGGIAFF
-,TRBJ1-2,TRBD1,TRBV19,TGTGCCAGTAGTATTGGGCAGGGGGTATATGGCTACACCTTC,CASSIGQGVYGYTF
-,TRBJ1-1,-,TRBV9,TGTGCCAGCAGCGGGGGGCGAGGCATAAACACTGAAGCTTTCTTT,CASSGGRGINTEAFF
-,TRBJ1-2,TRBD1,TRBV6-5,TGTGCCAGCAGTTATAACAGGGGGCGGGCTGGCTACACCTTC,CASSYNRGRAGYTF
-,TRBJ2-7,-,TRBV4-1,TGCGCCAGCAGCCAACCGTGGAGGGGCCTGTACGAGCAGTACTTC,CASSQPWRGLYEQYF
-,TRBJ1-4,-,TRBV7-9,TGTGCCAGCAGCCCTACCTTCGGCCGGGATGAAAAACTGTTTTTT,CASSPTFGRDEKLFF
-,TRBJ1-2,-,TRBV14,TGTGCCAGCAGCCAAAGCAACCGGGGCTACACCTTC,CASSQSNRGYTF
-,TRBJ1-1,TRBD1,TRBV11-2,TGTGCCAGCAGCTTTGAGGGACAGGGGGCTGAAGCTTTCTTT,CASSFEGQGAEAFF
-,TRBJ1-1,TRBD1,TRBV18,TGTGCCAGCTCACCCTCGCGGCCAGGGGGTAATTCGGCTTTCTTT,CASSPSRPGGNSAFF
-,TRBJ2-3,TRBD1,TRBV6-5,TGTGCCAGCAGATTGGGACAGGGGAAGACAGATACGCAGTATTTT,CASRLGQGKTDTQYF
-,TRBJ1-1,TRBD1,TRBV19,TGTGCCAGTAGGGCAGGGGGAAACACTGAAGCTTTCTTT,CASRAGGNTEAFF